This is a list of T cell receptor beta chains from one sample in a study of T cell responses to AZD1222 COVID-19 vaccine. Produced via immunoSEQ multiplex PCR; TCRdb's table is partial and in-frame only. Of 150,000 to 190,000 clones listed, 87% are singletons. Here the sequenced sample was peripheral blood, taken 28 days after the second AZD1222 dose. The receptors shown here come from an adult who received the AZD1222 COVID-19 vaccine. Both conserved end residues are part of each CDR3. Each record gives: clone size, J gene, D gene, V gene, CDR3 DNA, CDR3 protein. D genes are given only for firm matches. Size tells how often a clone was seen (once, few, many) or the class of an expanded clone, and some rows leave it out.

.,TRBJ2-1,.,TRBV18,TGTGCCAGCTCACCACAGGGACCCAATGAGCAGTTCTTC,CASSPQGPNEQFF
.,TRBJ2-7,.,TRBV7-8,TGTGCCAGCAGCTTACCAGCGGCCGGGGGACCGGACTACGAGCAGTACTTC,CASSLPAAGGPDYEQYF
.,TRBJ2-7,.,TRBV6-2/TRBV6-3,TGTGCCAGCAGTGACAGGATGAACTCCTACGAGCAGTACTTC,CASSDRMNSYEQYF
.,TRBJ1-3,.,TRBV14,TGTGCCAGCTCCTCGTGGAGCTCTGGAAACACCATATATTTT,CASSSWSSGNTIYF
.,TRBJ2-1,.,TRBV7-2,TGTGCCAGCAGCTTAGGGGTCAATGAGCAGTTCTTC,CASSLGVNEQFF
few,TRBJ1-4,.,TRBV28,TGTGCCAGCAGTCCCCCGTCGGGGACTAATGAAAAACTGTTTTTT,CASSPPSGTNEKLFF
.,TRBJ2-3,TRBD2,TRBV5-1,TGCGCCAGCAGCTTGACTAGCGGGAGTGTTACAGATACGCAGTATTTT,CASSLTSGSVTDTQYF
.,TRBJ1-4,TRBD1,TRBV5-5,TGTGCCAGCAGCCCATCGGGACAGCCTCCCGGAAAGGGTGAAAAACTGTTTTTT,CASSPSGQPPGKGEKLFF
.,TRBJ1-2,.,TRBV10-3,TGTGCCGTTACCGATTCTGCTGGCTACACCTTC,CAVTDSAGYTF
.,TRBJ1-3,TRBD1,TRBV18,TGTGCCAGCTCATCAGACAGGGGGCTAAACACCATATATTTT,CASSSDRGLNTIYF
.,TRBJ1-1,TRBD1,TRBV28,TGTGCCAGCAGATACAGGGGGCGCGGTGAAGCTTTCTTT,CASRYRGRGEAFF
.,TRBJ1-5,.,TRBV24-1,TGTGCCACCAGTGAGTCGGGCGATCAGCCCCAGCATTTT,CATSESGDQPQHF
.,TRBJ2-2,.,TRBV7-6,TGTGCCAGCAGCTTCAGGGGACCGAACACCGGGGAGCTGTTTTTT,CASSFRGPNTGELFF
.,TRBJ1-2,.,TRBV24-1,TGTGCCACCAGTGCCACCGGGGGGGAGAATGGCTACACCTTC,CATSATGGENGYTF
once,TRBJ1-5,.,TRBV28,TGTGCCAGCAGTTTAGGGACGACTACGTCGGGGAATCAGCCCCAGCATTTT,CASSLGTTTSGNQPQHF
.,TRBJ1-5,TRBD1,TRBV27,TGTGCCAGCAGTACACAGGGGGGCAATCAGCCCCAGCATTTT,CASSTQGGNQPQHF
.,TRBJ2-7,.,TRBV30,TGTGCCTGGAGTGTTCGGGGCAGGGTTTCCTACGAGCAGTACTTC,CAWSVRGRVSYEQYF
once,TRBJ2-5,.,TRBV27,TGTGCCAGCAGTTTTTCCACGACCTCTAAAGGGGAGACCCAGTACTTC,CASSFSTTSKGETQYF
.,TRBJ2-7,.,TRBV6-2/TRBV6-3,TGTGCCAGCAGTTACCTCTCGACATACGAGCAGTACTTC,CASSYLSTYEQYF
.,TRBJ2-2,.,TRBV24-1,TGTGCCACCAGTGACAGGAACACCGGGGAGCTGTTTTTT,CATSDRNTGELFF
.,TRBJ2-2,.,TRBV5-1,TGCGCCAGCAGCTTGGGGGCCAAGCCGGGCACCGGGGAGCTGTTTTTT,CASSLGAKPGTGELFF
.,TRBJ2-1,TRBD2,TRBV2,TGTGCCAGCAGTGGGGGACTAGCGGGCTCCAATGAGCAGTTCTTC,CASSGGLAGSNEQFF
.,TRBJ1-1,.,TRBV29-1,TGCAGCGTAGATCAGGGGTTTGGCACTGAAGCTTTCTTT,CSVDQGFGTEAFF
.,TRBJ2-5,TRBD1,TRBV19,TGTGCCTGCGGACAGGGGGTAACGGAGACCCAGTACTTC,CACGQGVTETQYF
.,TRBJ2-1,.,TRBV5-4,TGTGCCAGCAGCTTGGAGGGCAGTCCCAATGAGCAGTTCTTC,CASSLEGSPNEQFF
.,TRBJ1-1,.,TRBV6-4,TGTGCCAGCAGGGCAACAGGGAACACTGAAGCTTTCTTT,CASRATGNTEAFF
.,TRBJ2-5,TRBD1,TRBV6-5,TGTGCCAGCAGCACCGGACAGGTCCCAGAGACCCAGTACTTC,CASSTGQVPETQYF
.,TRBJ2-3,.,TRBV5-1,TGCGCCAGCAGCTTGAGTTCGCTCACAGATACGCAGTATTTT,CASSLSSLTDTQYF
.,TRBJ1-3,.,TRBV6-5,TGTGCCAGCAGTTCCCCGGGGCAAGGAAACACCATATATTTT,CASSSPGQGNTIYF
.,TRBJ2-1,TRBD1,TRBV9,TGTGCCAGCAGCGCACAGGGGGCCGGATACAATGAGCAGTTCTTC,CASSAQGAGYNEQFF
.,TRBJ1-1,.,TRBV3-1/TRBV3-2,TGTGCCAGCAGCCGCCGGGCTACTAGGGCTGAAGCTTTCTTT,CASSRRATRAEAFF
.,TRBJ2-1,TRBD2,TRBV4-3,TGCGCCAGCAGCCAAGACAAACTAGCGGGAGTCTCCGAGCAGTTCTTC,CASSQDKLAGVSEQFF
.,TRBJ2-1,.,TRBV5-1,TGCGCCAGCAGCCCCGTAGGAGGGCGGTACAATGAGCAGTTCTTC,CASSPVGGRYNEQFF
.,TRBJ2-7,.,TRBV6-6,TGTGCTGCCAGGCGACAGATACCTTACGAGCAGTACTTC,CAARRQIPYEQYF
once,TRBJ2-7,.,TRBV5-6,TGTGCCAGCAGCTGGGGGTCGGACTACGAGCAGTACTTC,CASSWGSDYEQYF
.,TRBJ2-1,TRBD2,TRBV24-1,TGTGCCACCAGTGACGCCGGACTAGCGGGAGGGCCTTGGAATGAGCAGTTCTTC,CATSDAGLAGGPWNEQFF